Listed here are 10 T cell receptor beta chains from one sample, sequenced in a study of cytomegalovirus exposure and HLA in healthy donors. 60 Vbeta and 13 Jbeta primers were used in PCR. Only in-frame clones appear in the TCRdb table, and some are missing; sequencing was by immunoSEQ multiplex PCR. Its table lists under 95,000 clones. What was sequenced was PBMCs. The receptors come from a man aged 45-65 years in good health and CMV-seronegative.

CDR3 DNA: TGTGTGCACCTAGGGGGCCAGTACTTC. This sequence encodes CVHLGGQYF. V gene TRBV25-1 combines with J gene TRBJ2-5; TRBD1 is a possible D gene (6 bases). This CDR3 has 9 residues. Germline CDR1 and CDR2: MGHDK and SYGVNS.

DNA for the CDR3: TGTGCCAGCAGTTTGGGACAGGGTGGGAGGCGGTACACCTTC. Translated, it gives CASSLGQGGRRYTF. The V and J genes are TRBV28 and TRBJ1-2; 9 positions match TRBD1. Germline values: CDR1 MDHEN, CDR2 SYDVKM. Unmatched junction bases numbered 10, after V lost 3 bases and J lost 11 bases. This CDR3 is 14 amino acids long.

The rearrangement links TRBV6-6 to TRBJ1-1, with D tentatively TRBD1 (6 bases). The CDR3 covers 14 residues. The V and J ends lost 4 bases and 0 bases respectively, with 9 bases between them. From germline, CDR1 is MNHNY and CDR2 SVGAGI (reference sequence). DNA of the CDR3: TGTGCCAGCAGTTCCGGACAGATGAACACTGAAGCTTTCTTT. Residues: CASSSGQMNTEAFF.

The CDR3 bases are TGTGCCAGCAGTTTTAAACCCTTGAAATTTTGGGCTAGCGGGGGGAGCACAGATACGCAGTATTTT. Protein product: CASSFKPLKFWASGGSTDTQYF. The rearrangement uses TRBV27 and TRBJ2-3; TRBD2 agrees at 11 bases. Germline loops: CDR1 MNHEY, CDR2 SMNVEV (reference sequence). This CDR3 has 22 amino acids. V gave up 3 bases and J gave up 0 bases; unmatched junction bases: 20.

V and J are TRBV28 and TRBJ2-7, with a possible D match to TRBD1 (7 bases). The CDR3 length is 16 residues. The V gene lost 9 bases and the J gene lost 0 bases, with 21 bases spanning the gap. The germline V gene encodes CDR1 MDHEN and CDR2 SYDVKM. As DNA, the CDR3 is TGTGCCAGATTGCGGGGAACAGGGGATTTCTCCTACGAGCAGTACTTC. This encodes CARLRGTGDFSYEQYF.

The chain uses TRBV6-1 and TRBJ2-2, with 7 bases lining up with TRBD2. V was pared by 2 bases and J by 0 bases, with 3 bases of the junction left unmatched. The CDR3 extends over 16 amino acids. Germline CDR1 and CDR2: MNHNS and SASEGT. CDR3 in amino acids: CASSELGGANTGELFF. The CDR3 region has the DNA TGTGCCAGCAGTGAACTTGGGGGGGCGAACACCGGGGAGCTGTTTTTT.

The chain combines TRBV5-4 with TRBJ2-1; TRBD1 matches 7 bases. The CDR3 has 15 residues. V lost 4 bases, J lost 7 bases, and 11 bases stayed unmatched. The germline V gene has CDR1 SGHNT and CDR2 YYREEE (reference sequence). The CDR3 DNA sequence: TGTGCCAGCAGCCCAGACAGGGTGAGAGGGAATGAGCAGTTCTTC. Its translation is CASSPDRVRGNEQFF. The full variable domain, with the rest looked up from reference TRBV5-4 and TRBJ2-1, is ETGVTQSPTHLIKTRGQQVTLRCSSQSGHNTVSWYQQALGQGPQFIFQYYREEENGRGNFPPRFSGLQFPNYSSELNVNALELDDSALYLCASSPDRVRGNEQFFGPGTRLTVL.

In DNA, the CDR3 is TGTGCCAGCAGCCAACGACAGAGTTCTCTCTGGGAAAAACTGTTTTTT. It translates to CASSQRQSSLWEKLFF. The chain joins TRBV4-2 to TRBJ1-4, with D maybe TRBD1 (5 bases). V was pared by 2 bases and J by 8 bases, with 18 bases between. The CDR3 contains 16 residues. From germline, CDR1 is LGHNA and CDR2 YNFKEQ.

This chain uses TRBV6-1 with TRBJ2-6; unclear D gene. The CDR3 extends over 15 amino acids. Trimming stripped 2 bases from V and 1 base from J, with 6 bases between. Germline V gene lookup returns CDR1 MNHNS and CDR2 SASEGT. The CDR3 protein is CASSEISSGANVLTF. As DNA, the CDR3 is TGTGCCAGCAGTGAAATATCTTCTGGGGCCAACGTCCTGACTTTC.

V and J are TRBV18 and TRBJ1-2; the D is unclear. From germline, CDR1 is KGHSH and CDR2 LQKENI. The CDR3 is 14 amino acids. V dropped 2 bases and J dropped 2 bases, with 9 bases sitting between them. Here the CDR3 DNA reads TGTGCCAGCTCACCAAGGGAGTCAAACTATGGCTACACCTTC. This codes for CASSPRESNYGYTF.